The next 2 T cell receptor beta chains were all read from a single sample in a study of T-cell memory formation after mild COVID-19. TCRdb reprocessed the 5' RACE reads with MiXCR, giving one entry per CDR3 protein. The repertoire includes about 180,000 distinct CDR3 sequences, 18% of them detected once, and 3.9% sits in the top ten. Sequencing input: PBMCs or a T cell subset sorted from them (not recorded which). These receptors were collected from a man aged 18 to 30 who had mild COVID-19 (a few samples of this study predate the infection). Cell type and time point are not known.

The chain recombines TRBV6-2 or TRBV6-3 with TRBJ2-1, with TRBD1 as a possible D gene (5 bases). This CDR3 has 13 residues. Trimming took off 7 bases at V and 3 bases at J, with 10 bases between the two ends. Germline V gene data show CDR1 as MNHEY and CDR2 as SVGEGT. The chain's CDR3 is CASTPRVYNEQFF. The CDR3 DNA is TGTGCCAGCACCCCCAGGGTCTACAATGAGCAGTTCTTC.

This clonotype was counted many times. The rearrangement links TRBV7-3 to TRBJ2-5, with TRBD1 matching 7 bases. CDR3 length equals 13 residues. Trimming removed 5 bases from V and 5 bases from J; junction bases left unmatched: 5. Germline loops: CDR1 SGHTA, CDR2 FQGTGA. CDR3 sequence: CASSPEGAETQYF. The CDR3 region has the DNA TGTGCCAGCAGCCCCGAGGGGGCTGAGACCCAGTACTTC. Full variable domain (rest looked up from reference TRBV7-3 and TRBJ2-5): GAGVSQTPSNKVTEKGKYVELRCDPISGHTALYWYRQSLGQGPEFLIYFQGTGAADDSGLPNDRFFAVRPEGSVSTLKIQRTERGDSAVYLCASSPEGAETQYFGPGTRLLVL.